The entry below describes one TCR beta chain. TCRdb reanalysed the RT-PCR reads using MiXCR and keeps one entry per CDR3 protein. The sample lists around 700,000 distinct CDR3 sequences, approximately 14% seen once, with 3.6% in the top ten. In germline, CDR1 is KGHSH, CDR2 LQKENI. CDR3 length equals 16 residues. Trimming stripped 2 bases from V and 0 bases from J, with 12 bases between. Sequencing was carried out using memory CD4+ T cells from blood. The TCR sequence derives from a female donor in good health, serving as a healthy control. The J gene is TRBJ2-3, the V gene TRBV18; D gene ambiguous. Written as DNA, the CDR3 is TGTGCCAGCTCACCAATCGGAATACATAGCACAGATACGCAGTATTTT. Amino acid sequence: CASSPIGIHSTDTQYF.